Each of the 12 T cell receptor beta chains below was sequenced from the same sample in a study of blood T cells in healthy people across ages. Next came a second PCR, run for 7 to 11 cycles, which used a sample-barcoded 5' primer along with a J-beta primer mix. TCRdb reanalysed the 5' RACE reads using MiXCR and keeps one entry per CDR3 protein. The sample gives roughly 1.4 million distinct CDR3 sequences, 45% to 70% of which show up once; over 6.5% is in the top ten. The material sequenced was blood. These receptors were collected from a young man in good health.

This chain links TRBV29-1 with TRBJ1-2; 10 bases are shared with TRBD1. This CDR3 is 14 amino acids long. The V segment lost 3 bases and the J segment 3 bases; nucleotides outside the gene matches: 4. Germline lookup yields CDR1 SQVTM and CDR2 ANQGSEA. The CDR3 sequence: CSVDSTGGHYGYTF. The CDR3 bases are TGCAGCGTTGACTCGACAGGGGGCCACTATGGCTACACCTTC. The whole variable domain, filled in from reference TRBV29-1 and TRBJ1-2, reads SAVISQKPSRDICQRGTSLTIQCQVDSQVTMMFWYRQQPGQSLTLIATANQGSEATYESGFVIDKFPISRPNLTFSTLTVSNMSPEDSSIYLCSVDSTGGHYGYTFGSGTRLTVV.

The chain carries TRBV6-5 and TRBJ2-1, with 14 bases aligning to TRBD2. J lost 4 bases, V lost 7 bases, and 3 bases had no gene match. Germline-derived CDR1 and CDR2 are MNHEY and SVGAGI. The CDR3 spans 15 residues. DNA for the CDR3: TGTGCCAGCACCGGACTAGCGGGAGGTTACAATGAGCAGTTCTTC. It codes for CASTGLAGGYNEQFF.

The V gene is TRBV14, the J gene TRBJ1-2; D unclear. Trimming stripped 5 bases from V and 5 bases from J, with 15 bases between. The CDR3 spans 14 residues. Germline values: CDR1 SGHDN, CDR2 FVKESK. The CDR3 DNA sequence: TGTGCCAGCAGCTCGACCCAGACGGGGTATGGCTACACCTTC. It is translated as CASSSTQTGYGYTF.

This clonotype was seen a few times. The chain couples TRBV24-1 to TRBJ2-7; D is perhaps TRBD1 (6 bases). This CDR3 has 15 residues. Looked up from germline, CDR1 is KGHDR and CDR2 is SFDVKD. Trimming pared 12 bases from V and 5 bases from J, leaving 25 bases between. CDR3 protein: CASFPWDIRMHEQYF. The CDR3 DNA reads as TGTGCCTCATTTCCTTGGGACATCCGGATGCACGAGCAGTACTTC.

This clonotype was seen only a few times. This CDR3 is CASSYSSPFRNNEQFF. CDR3 nucleotide sequence: TGTGCCAGCAGTTACTCCTCACCTTTCAGGAACAATGAGCAGTTCTTC. V gene TRBV6-2 or TRBV6-3 combines with J gene TRBJ2-1, with unresolved D. The CDR3 spans 16 residues. The V gene lost 0 bases and the J gene lost 5 bases, with 14 bases spanning the gap. Germline CDR1 reads MNHEY; CDR2 reads SVGEGT.

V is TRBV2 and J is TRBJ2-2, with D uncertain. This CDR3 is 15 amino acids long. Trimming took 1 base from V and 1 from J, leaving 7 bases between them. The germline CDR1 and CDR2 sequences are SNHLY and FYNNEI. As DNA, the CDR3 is TGTGCCAGCAGTGAAGAGCGAGGGAACACCGGGGAGCTGTTTTTT. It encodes CASSEERGNTGELFF.

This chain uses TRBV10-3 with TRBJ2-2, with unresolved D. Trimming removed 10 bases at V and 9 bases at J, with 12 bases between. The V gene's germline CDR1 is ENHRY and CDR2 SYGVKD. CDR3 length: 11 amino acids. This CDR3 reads CATQSERELFF. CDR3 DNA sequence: TGTGCCACCCAGTCGGAACGGGAGCTGTTTTTT.

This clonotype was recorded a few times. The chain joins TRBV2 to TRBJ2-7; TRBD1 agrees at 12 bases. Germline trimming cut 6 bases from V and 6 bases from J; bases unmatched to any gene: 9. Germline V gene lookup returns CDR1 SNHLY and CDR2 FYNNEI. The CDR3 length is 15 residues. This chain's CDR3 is CASSSGTGGRLEQYF. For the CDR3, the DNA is TGTGCCAGCAGCTCCGGGACAGGGGGCCGCCTCGAGCAGTACTTC.

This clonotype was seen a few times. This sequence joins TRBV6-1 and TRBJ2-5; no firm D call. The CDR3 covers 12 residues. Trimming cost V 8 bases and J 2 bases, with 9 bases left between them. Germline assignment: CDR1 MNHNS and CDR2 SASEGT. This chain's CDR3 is CASGNIQETQYF. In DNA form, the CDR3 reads TGTGCCAGCGGTAACATACAAGAGACCCAGTACTTC.

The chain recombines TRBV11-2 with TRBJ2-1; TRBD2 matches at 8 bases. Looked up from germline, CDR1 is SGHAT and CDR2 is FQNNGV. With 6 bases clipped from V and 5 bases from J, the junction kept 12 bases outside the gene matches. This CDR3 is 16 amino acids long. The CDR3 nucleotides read TGTGCCAGCAGTATCGGGGGGGCTAGCGCCCACAATGAGCAGTTCTTC. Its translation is CASSIGGASAHNEQFF.

The chain's CDR3 is CASSPIQGAYEQYF. The CDR3 DNA follows: TGCGCCAGCAGCCCAATCCAGGGGGCCTACGAGCAGTACTTC. The chain has TRBV4-1 and TRBJ2-7, with 7 nucleotides matching TRBD1. With V trimmed by 4 bases and J by 2 bases, 5 bases remained unmatched. The CDR3 has 14 residues. Germline assignment: CDR1 MGHRA and CDR2 YSYEKL.

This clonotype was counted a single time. CDR3 in DNA: TGTGCCAGCAGGAAACAGGGGGCGCACGAAAAACTGTTTTTT. Translated, it gives CASRKQGAHEKLFF. This chain uses TRBV3-1 with TRBJ1-4; 9 bases match TRBD1. V dropped 6 bases and J dropped 8; count of bases not matched to a gene: 7. This CDR3 comprises 14 residues. Germline CDR1 and CDR2: LGHDT and YNNKEL (reference sequence).